The 27 T cell receptor beta chains below come from one sample, sequenced in a study of blood T cell repertoires in COVID-19. Libraries were prepared by immunoSEQ multiplex PCR; TCRdb keeps only in-frame clonotypes and omits some of them. Altogether fewer than 200,000 clones are present, 83% being singletons, with the ten largest covering approximately 4.4%. The specimen sequenced was PBMCs or T cells enriched from blood (not recorded which). The receptors originated from a woman in her 50s who had recovered from COVID-19.

This sequence joins TRBV29-1 and TRBJ1-2, with D unresolved. With 4 bases removed from V and 4 bases from J, the gap between germline ends came to 10 bases. The germline V gene has CDR1 SQVTM and CDR2 ANQGSEA. The CDR3 loop spans 12 amino acids. The CDR3 bases are TGCAGCGTTGGCGGAGGAGGCTATGGCTACACCTTC. Translating it yields CSVGGGGYGYTF.

The chain couples TRBV7-9 to TRBJ1-6; tentative D call: TRBD1 (5 bases). The V and J ends lost 1 base and 14 bases respectively, with 12 bases between them. This CDR3 spans 13 amino acids. Germline CDR1 reads SEHNR; CDR2 reads FQNEAQ (reference sequence). The CDR3 sequence: CASSLGVGTTLHF. CDR3 bases: TGTGCCAGCAGCTTAGGAGTAGGGACTACCCTCCACTTT.

For the CDR3, the DNA is TGTGCCAGCAGCCCATGGGGGGTGGGCGAAAAACTGTTTTTT. This translates into CASSPWGVGEKLFF. V usage is TRBV14 and J usage is TRBJ1-4; D perhaps matches TRBD1 (5 bases). Trimming left V 4 bases short and J 8 bases short, with 14 bases between. The CDR3 contains 14 residues. Germline V gives CDR1 SGHDN, CDR2 FVKESK.

The gene calls are TRBV19 and TRBJ1-1; 7 bases fit TRBD1. This CDR3 has 14 amino acids. V lost 6 bases and J lost 2; bases outside the gene matches: 6. CDR1 and CDR2 from the germline V gene are LNHDA and SQIVND (reference sequence). CDR3 region: CASSRQGLNTEAFF. Here the CDR3 DNA reads TGTGCCAGTAGCCGACAGGGCCTAAACACTGAAGCTTTCTTT.

This chain uses TRBV5-3 with TRBJ2-3; D remains unclear. TRBV5-3 carries the ORF label, with uncertain function. This CDR3 is 14 amino acids long. V was trimmed by 4 bases and J by 7 bases, leaving 16 bases between them. The CDR3 protein is CARSILLGRYTQYF. In DNA form, the CDR3 reads TGTGCCAGAAGCATACTCCTAGGTCGATATACGCAGTATTTT.

V and J are TRBV5-1 and TRBJ2-1; no reliable D call. The length of the CDR3 is 13 residues. Germline V CDR1 and CDR2: SGHRS, YFSETQ. V was pared by 4 bases and J by 3 bases, with 8 bases between. CDR3 in amino acids: CASSPVLYNEQFF. CDR3 sequence (DNA): TGCGCCAGCAGCCCCGTCCTCTACAATGAGCAGTTCTTC.

V and J are TRBV4-1 and TRBJ1-4, with D tentatively TRBD1 (6 bases). The CDR3 covers 14 residues. V was shortened by 1 base and J by 8 bases, with 11 bases between the two germline ends. CDR1 and CDR2 (germline): MGHRA, YSYEKL. CDR3 amino acids: CASSQGGQVEKLFF. The CDR3 DNA reads as TGCGCCAGCAGCCAAGGGGGGCAGGTGGAAAAACTGTTTTTT.

This chain links TRBV2 with TRBJ1-5; TRBD1 matches 7 bases. The V gene's germline CDR1 is SNHLY and CDR2 FYNNEI. After removal of 6 bases from V and 0 bases from J, the junction contained 5 bases not matched to a gene. CDR3 length: 15 amino acids. The CDR3 region has the DNA TGTGCCAGCAGCGGACAGGTTCATAGCAATCAGCCCCAGCATTTT. It specifies CASSGQVHSNQPQHF. Supplemented by reference TRBV2 and TRBJ1-5, the full variable domain reads EPEVTQTPSHQVTQMGQEVILRCVPISNHLYFYWYRQILGQKVEFLVSFYNNEISEKSEIFDDQFSVERPDGSNFTLKIRSTKLEDSAMYFCASSGQVHSNQPQHFGDGTRLSIL.

The rearrangement links TRBV5-1 to TRBJ1-6, with 8 bases identical to TRBD1. Germline V gene lookup returns CDR1 SGHRS and CDR2 YFSETQ. Trimming cost V 1 base and J 7 bases; bases outside gene matches: 10. The CDR3 sequence is 17 residues long. For the CDR3, the DNA is TGCGCCAGCAGCTTGACCCCCGGACAGGGTCGCAATTCACCCCTCCACTTT. It translates to CASSLTPGQGRNSPLHF. Using reference TRBV5-1 and TRBJ1-6 for the parts outside the CDR3, the full variable domain is KAGVTQTPRYLIKTRGQQVTLSCSPISGHRSVSWYQQTPGQGLQFLFEYFSETQRNKGNFPGRFSGRQFSNSRSEMNVSTLELGDSALYLCASSLTPGQGRNSPLHFGNGTRLTVT.

In this sample, this clone turned up a few times. The V gene is TRBV18, the J gene TRBJ1-6, with 8 nucleotides matching TRBD1. After removal of 5 bases from V and 5 bases from J, the junction contained 5 bases not matched to a gene. Germline V lookup: CDR1 KGHSH, CDR2 LQKENI. The CDR3 length is 15 residues. CDR3 residues: CASSVTGADNSPLHF. The CDR3 DNA reads TGTGCCAGCTCAGTGACAGGGGCGGATAATTCACCCCTCCACTTT.

This chain joins TRBV4-2 and TRBJ1-2; TRBD1 might be the D (6 bases). V was shortened by 1 base and J by 0 bases, with 9 bases between the two germline ends. The V gene's germline CDR1 is LGHNA and CDR2 YNFKEQ. This CDR3 comprises 15 residues. This chain's CDR3 is CASSQADRSNYGYTF. CDR3 coding DNA: TGTGCCAGCAGCCAAGCAGACAGGTCTAACTATGGCTACACCTTC.

This rearrangement joins TRBV2 to TRBJ2-5, with 8 bases fitting TRBD2. V was clipped by 2 bases and J by 5 bases; unmatched bases: 13. Germline V lookup: CDR1 SNHLY, CDR2 FYNNEI. The CDR3 has 17 amino acids. The CDR3, as DNA: TGTGCCAGCAGTGAAACCCGGCGGGGGGTTCTCCGGGAGACCCAGTACTTC. This sequence encodes CASSETRRGVLRETQYF.

A few counts support this clone. This chain joins TRBV6-5 and TRBJ1-3, with a weak D call TRBD1 (6 bases). The V end was cut by 5 bases, the J end by 2 bases, with 13 bases between. Germline-derived CDR1 and CDR2 are MNHEY and SVGAGI. This CDR3 has 15 amino acids. The CDR3 DNA follows: TGTGCCAGCAGTAGCCACAGGGTGGCTGGAAACACCATATATTTT. Its translation is CASSSHRVAGNTIYF.

In this sample, this clone turned up once. The genes are TRBV7-2 and TRBJ2-6; 10 bases map to TRBD1. Germline CDR1 reads SGHTA; CDR2 reads FQGNSA. Trimming cost V 5 bases and J 2 bases; bases outside gene matches: 3. The CDR3 loop spans 16 amino acids. Written as DNA, the CDR3 is TGTGCCAGCAGCCTAGGGACAGGGGCTGGGGCCAACGTCCTGACTTTC. As protein: CASSLGTGAGANVLTF.

The V and J genes are TRBV6-1 and TRBJ1-6, with a possible D match to TRBD1 (6 bases). This CDR3 comprises 15 residues. Germline-derived CDR1 and CDR2 are MNHNS and SASEGT. V lost 1 base and J lost 8, with 12 bases in between. This CDR3 reads CASSEGGTHHSPLHF. CDR3 nucleotides: TGTGCCAGCAGTGAAGGTGGGACACACCATTCACCCCTCCACTTT.

This clone was seen a handful of times. V and J are TRBV5-6 and TRBJ1-1; D gene uncertain. V lost 1 base, J lost 6 bases, and 10 bases lay in between. Per germline, CDR1 SGHDT and CDR2 YYEEEE. The CDR3 is made up of 13 amino acids. The CDR3 DNA follows: TGTGCCAGCAGCTTGACGTCAACACCTGAAGCTTTCTTT. This translates into CASSLTSTPEAFF.

The V call is TRBV2, the J call TRBJ2-4; 7 nucleotides line up with TRBD1. The trim removed 8 bases at V and 1 base at J, leaving 11 bases unmatched. The CDR3 runs 16 residues. Per the germline V gene, CDR1 is SNHLY and CDR2 is FYNNEI. The CDR3 region is CASATGAVWAKNIQYF. In DNA form, the CDR3 reads TGTGCCAGCGCCACAGGGGCTGTGTGGGCCAAAAACATTCAGTACTTC.

The rearrangement links TRBV7-9 to TRBJ2-3; D may be TRBD1 (5 bases). This CDR3 has 12 amino acids. Germline CDR1 reads SEHNR; CDR2 reads FQNEAQ (reference sequence). Between the trimmed V and J ends, which lost 10 bases and 4 bases, there was a span of 12 bases. The CDR3 loop reads CANQGGADTQYF. The DNA of the CDR3 is TGTGCCAATCAGGGTGGCGCAGATACGCAGTATTTT. The variable domain in full, completed from reference TRBV7-9 and TRBJ2-3, reads DTGVSQNPRHKITKRGQNVTFRCDPISEHNRLYWYRQTLGQGPEFLTYFQNEAQLEKSRLLSDRFSAERPKGSFSTLEIQRTEQGDSAMYLCANQGGADTQYFGPGTRLTVL.

This chain connects TRBV18 to TRBJ2-3, with TRBD1 matching 10 bases. The CDR3 sequence is 15 residues long. Germline values: CDR1 KGHSH, CDR2 LQKENI. The ends lost 3 bases at V and 4 bases at J; junction bases unmatched: 4. CDR3 in DNA: TGTGCCAGCTCACCGCGACAGGGGGCGTCAGATACGCAGTATTTT. The encoded protein is CASSPRQGASDTQYF.

This clone was seen only a few times. The chain is built from TRBV7-9 and TRBJ2-3, with 13 nucleotides matching TRBD2. The CDR3 length is 15 residues. The germline CDR1 and CDR2 sequences are SEHNR and FQNEAQ (reference sequence). The V and J ends lost 5 bases and 4 bases, in that order; junction bases with no gene match: 3. CDR3 residues: CASSGLAGVADTQYF. Written as DNA, the CDR3 is TGTGCCAGCAGCGGACTAGCGGGGGTCGCAGATACGCAGTATTTT.

The rearrangement uses TRBV4-1 and TRBJ2-1; 8 positions match TRBD2. This CDR3 is built from 15 residues. V lost 4 bases to trimming and J lost 0 bases; unmatched junction nucleotides: 2. Germline V gene data show CDR1 as MGHRA and CDR2 as YSYEKL. CDR3 in DNA: TGCGCCAGCAGCCCCACTAGCGGCTCCTACAATGAGCAGTTCTTC. Protein product: CASSPTSGSYNEQFF.

The CDR3 DNA is TGTGCCTGGAGTGCGGCAGGTGGAAACACCATATATTTT. Amino acids: CAWSAAGGNTIYF. This sequence joins TRBV30 and TRBJ1-3; no clear D gene. Germline V CDR1 and CDR2: GTSNPN, SVGIG (reference sequence). The CDR3 length is 13 residues. V shed 1 base and J shed 3 bases, with 7 bases lying between them. The complete variable domain, with remaining parts taken from reference TRBV30 and TRBJ1-3, reads SQTIHQWPATLVQPVGSPLSLECTVEGTSNPNLYWYRQAAGRGLQLLFYSVGIGQISSEVPQNLSASRPQDRQFILSSKKLLLSDSGFYLCAWSAAGGNTIYFGEGSWLTVV.

This chain joins TRBV14 and TRBJ2-7; TRBD1 agrees at 9 bases. The CDR3 spans 12 residues. Germline values: CDR1 SGHDN, CDR2 FVKESK. V lost 7 bases to trimming and J lost 6 bases; unmatched junction nucleotides: 4. The CDR3 nucleotides read TGTGCCAGCAACACAGGGGGCGGCGAGCAGTACGTC. Its translation is CASNTGGGEQYV.

The rearrangement joins TRBV10-1 to TRBJ2-7, with TRBD2 matching over 10 bases. This CDR3 comprises 17 residues. J gave up 0 bases and V 3 bases, and 8 bases lay outside the gene matches. Germline values: CDR1 WNHNN, CDR2 SYGVQD (reference sequence). The CDR3 region is CASSEGEQREGSYEQYV. DNA for the CDR3: TGCGCCAGCAGTGAAGGGGAACAGCGGGAGGGCTCCTACGAGCAGTACGTC.

The rearrangement uses TRBV5-1 and TRBJ2-5; 9 bases fit TRBD1. J gave up 4 bases and V 3 bases, and 10 bases lay outside the gene matches. CDR1 and CDR2 from the germline V gene are SGHRS and YFSETQ. This CDR3 contains 16 residues. CDR3 sequence reads: CASSSGTGGVSETQYF. The CDR3 DNA follows: TGCGCCAGCAGCTCCGGTACAGGGGGCGTATCAGAGACCCAGTACTTC.

The chain couples TRBV27 to TRBJ2-2, with TRBD1 matching over 7 bases. The CDR3 has 14 residues. Losses at the gene ends were 7 bases for V and 7 bases for J; bases not matched to a gene: 9. Germline assignment: CDR1 MNHEY and CDR2 SMNVEV (reference sequence). CDR3 DNA: TGTGCCAGCACCCATACCTCAGGGGGCGGGGAGCTGTTTTTT. The encoded protein is CASTHTSGGGELFF.

Only one count was recorded for this clone. V is TRBV7-2 and J is TRBJ2-6; D is ambiguous. V lost 5 bases to trimming and J lost 0 bases, with 14 bases between them. The CDR3 is 17 amino acids. The germline V gene has CDR1 SGHTA and CDR2 FQGNSA. CDR3 bases: TGTGCCAGCAGCCCCCCTACACGACTCTCTGGGGCCAACGTCCTGACTTTC. It encodes CASSPPTRLSGANVLTF.